This paragraph covers one TCR beta chain sequence. This record belongs to a study of cytomegalovirus exposure and HLA in healthy donors. 13 Jbeta primers and 60 Vbeta primers were used for the PCR. Sequenced by immunoSEQ multiplex PCR; TCRdb stores in-frame clones only, minus some. The sample contains tens of thousands of clones, 84% of which appear only once. Germline V lookup: CDR1 MNHEY, CDR2 SVGAGI. This CDR3 contains 15 residues. The V end was cut by 6 bases, the J end by 2 bases, with 14 bases between. The genes are TRBV6-5 and TRBJ1-3; D might be TRBD1 (5 bases). Sequencing was carried out using PBMCs. This sequence originates from a woman between 18 and 30 years old in good health and CMV-seropositive. CDR3 amino acids: CASRRTGTTGNTIYF. The DNA of the CDR3 is TGTGCCAGCAGACGCACGGGGACTACTGGAAACACCATATATTTT.